Each of the 26 T cell receptor beta chains below was sequenced from the same sample in a study of blood T cell repertoires in COVID-19. Generated by immunoSEQ multiplex PCR, the TCRdb table keeps only in-frame clones and is missing some. The table records 200,000 to 250,000 clones, around 84% of them present only once. The sample taken for sequencing was peripheral blood. These receptors came from a human donor in a cohort sampled during active COVID-19.

With regard to this clone: Other DNA sequences in this sample translate to the same CDR3. The genes are TRBV28 and TRBJ1-1; the D gene is possibly TRBD1 (5 bases). Deletions cut 3 bases from V and 1 base from J, with 9 bases between. The CDR3 totals 14 residues. Germline CDR1 and CDR2: MDHEN and SYDVKM. The CDR3 DNA reads TGTGCCAGCAGTTTGTCAGGGCGGAACACTGAAGCTTTCTTT. The encoded protein is CASSLSGRNTEAFF.

The rearrangement joins TRBV19 to TRBJ1-1, with D uncertain. Germline-derived CDR1 and CDR2 are LNHDA and SQIVND (reference sequence). Trimming removed 2 bases from V and 4 bases from J, with 11 bases in between. This CDR3 is 14 amino acids long. CDR3 DNA: TGTGCCAGTAGTATATTGGGTGGAGGCACTGAAGCTTTCTTT. Amino acid sequence: CASSILGGGTEAFF.

The chain is built from TRBV6-5 and TRBJ2-5, with D possibly being TRBD1 (5 bases). CDR1 and CDR2 (germline): MNHEY, SVGAGI. The CDR3 has 14 residues. Trimming took 7 bases from V and 2 from J, leaving 14 bases between them. The CDR3 sequence is CASTYGREQETQYF. DNA for the CDR3: TGTGCCAGCACCTATGGCAGGGAACAAGAGACCCAGTACTTC.

The V and J genes are TRBV5-5 and TRBJ2-3; 7 bases match TRBD2. Germline V gene sequence: CDR1 SGHKS, CDR2 YYEKEE (reference sequence). This CDR3 is 14 amino acids long. Germline trimming cut 4 bases from V and 6 bases from J; bases unmatched to any gene: 8. The CDR3 DNA reads TGTGCCAGCAGCGTTGGGGGGGAGTCGGATACGCAGTATTTT. This codes for CASSVGGESDTQYF.

V usage is TRBV7-2 and J usage is TRBJ1-5, with D possibly TRBD1 on 5 matching bases. Germline CDR1 SGHTA, CDR2 FQGNSA. Between the trimmed V and J ends, which lost 0 bases and 3 bases, there was a span of 9 bases. The CDR3 has 15 residues. CDR3 loop: CASSLARANNQPQHF. The CDR3 DNA reads TGTGCCAGCAGCTTAGCCAGGGCGAACAATCAGCCCCAGCATTTT. The full variable domain, rest sourced from reference TRBV7-2 and TRBJ1-5, is GAGVSQSPSNKVTEKGKDVELRCDPISGHTALYWYRQSLGQGLEFLIYFQGNSAPDKSGLPSDRFSAERTGGSVSTLTIQRTQQEDSAVYLCASSLARANNQPQHFGDGTRLSIL.

This sequence joins TRBV5-4 and TRBJ1-2, with TRBD1 matching 8 bases. J was trimmed by 6 bases and V by 3 bases; bases with no gene match: 4. This CDR3 spans 13 amino acids. CDR1 and CDR2 from the germline V gene are SGHNT and YYREEE (reference sequence). The DNA of the CDR3 is TGTGCCAGCAGCTCGGACAGGGTTCATGGCTACACCTTC. This codes for CASSSDRVHGYTF.

This chain connects TRBV19 to TRBJ2-7, with D perhaps matching TRBD1 (5 bases). Trimming shortened V by 3 bases and J by 0 bases, and 9 bases separated the two germline ends. Germline loops: CDR1 LNHDA, CDR2 SQIVND (reference sequence). The CDR3 spans 14 residues. The CDR3 DNA is TGTGCCAGTAGTATCTCGACAGCCTCCTACGAGCAGTACTTC. This codes for CASSISTASYEQYF. Based on the CDR3 plus reference TRBV19 and TRBJ2-7, the full variable domain is DGGITQSPKYLFRKEGQNVTLSCEQNLNHDAMYWYRQDPGQGLRLIYYSQIVNDFQKGDIAEGYSVSREKKESFPLTVTSAQKNPTAFYLCASSISTASYEQYFGPGTRLTVT.

The CDR3 is CASSITGDTEAFF. CDR3 coding DNA: TGTGCCAGTAGTATTACGGGGGATACTGAAGCTTTCTTT. The rearrangement uses TRBV19 and TRBJ1-1, with D possibly TRBD1 on 5 matching bases. CDR3 length equals 13 residues. Per the germline V gene, CDR1 is LNHDA and CDR2 is SQIVND (reference sequence). Trimming pared 3 bases from V and 5 bases from J, leaving 10 bases between. The full variable domain, rest sourced from reference TRBV19 and TRBJ1-1, is DGGITQSPKYLFRKEGQNVTLSCEQNLNHDAMYWYRQDPGQGLRLIYYSQIVNDFQKGDIAEGYSVSREKKESFPLTVTSAQKNPTAFYLCASSITGDTEAFFGQGTRLTVV.

The chain recombines TRBV5-7 with TRBJ1-1, with a possible D match to TRBD1 (6 bases). TRBV5-7 is reported as an ORF; its role is uncertain. Trimming stripped 1 base from V and 0 bases from J, with 22 bases between. The CDR3 has 19 amino acids. The CDR3 coding sequence is TGTGCCAGCAGCTTGTGGCTAATCGGTACAGGGTATATGAACACTGAAGCTTTCTTT. Protein product: CASSLWLIGTGYMNTEAFF.

The rearrangement uses TRBV4-1 and TRBJ1-4; TRBD1 aligns across 8 bases. CDR1 and CDR2 (germline): MGHRA, YSYEKL. Trimming at V came to 3 bases and at J to 2 bases, leaving 8 bases not matched to a gene. The length of the CDR3 is 17 residues. CDR3 DNA: TGCGCCAGCAGCCACAGGACAGGGCTAACGACTAATGAAAAACTGTTTTTT. As protein: CASSHRTGLTTNEKLFF.

CDR3 sequence reads: CASTTYSYNEQFF. DNA of the CDR3: TGTGCCAGCACGACTTATTCCTACAATGAGCAGTTCTTC. The chain employs TRBV12-3 or TRBV12-4 and TRBJ2-1, with D unclear. Deletions cut 7 bases from V and 1 base from J, with 8 bases between. This CDR3 spans 13 amino acids.

This clone was observed a handful of times. The J gene is TRBJ1-1, the V gene TRBV6-2 or TRBV6-3, with D unresolved. CDR1 is MNHEY, CDR2 SVGEGT, per germline. CDR3 size: 14 residues. Between the trimmed V and J ends, which lost 5 bases and 0 bases, there was a span of 10 bases. The CDR3 DNA reads as TGTGCCAGCAGTCGACAAGAAATGAACACTGAAGCTTTCTTT. It codes for CASSRQEMNTEAFF.

The rearrangement joins TRBV6-5 to TRBJ1-6; 7 nucleotides align to TRBD1. Germline lookup yields CDR1 MNHEY and CDR2 SVGAGI. V lost 10 bases and J lost 7; bases outside the gene matches: 7. CDR3 length: 13 amino acids. CDR3 DNA sequence: TGTGCCACGCGGCCAGGGGGGAATTCACCCCTCCACTTT. Protein: CATRPGGNSPLHF.

The V and J genes are TRBV7-9 and TRBJ2-1; D is unresolved. The germline gives CDR1 SEHNR, CDR2 FQNEAQ (reference sequence). Trimming took 1 base from V and 3 from J, leaving 7 bases between them. The CDR3 has 14 residues. The CDR3 spells CASSLDTFYNEQFF. The CDR3, as DNA: TGTGCCAGCAGCTTAGACACGTTCTACAATGAGCAGTTCTTC.

V and J are TRBV5-1 and TRBJ2-5; D unresolved. Germline lookup yields CDR1 SGHRS and CDR2 YFSETQ. This CDR3 spans 13 amino acids. V lost 4 bases, J lost 0 bases, and 7 bases lay in between. The CDR3 nucleotides are TGCGCCAGCAGCCCAATGTACCAAGAGACCCAGTACTTC. This translates into CASSPMYQETQYF.

The chain is built from TRBV2 and TRBJ1-2; 8 nucleotides align to TRBD1. CDR1 is SNHLY and CDR2 is FYNNEI in the germline V gene. V shed 7 bases and J 8 bases; nucleotides not matched to a gene: 9. CDR3 length: 13 residues. The CDR3 region has the DNA TGTGCCAGCACCACTGGACAGGGTTACGGCTACACCTTC. Translated, it gives CASTTGQGYGYTF.

A note on this clone: The sample holds other DNA sequences that translate to the same CDR3. This chain links TRBV9 with TRBJ2-1; a weak D match, TRBD2 (5 bases). This CDR3 comprises 13 residues. V lost 4 bases, J lost 9 bases, and 14 bases lay in between. From germline, CDR1 is SGDLS and CDR2 YYNGEE. The CDR3 here is CASSPGGRVEQFF. The DNA of the CDR3 is TGTGCCAGCAGCCCCGGAGGCCGGGTTGAGCAGTTCTTC.

This chain connects TRBV29-1 to TRBJ1-5; no clear D gene. From germline, CDR1 is SQVTM and CDR2 ANQGSEA. The CDR3 consists of 13 residues. The ends were cut back, 7 bases at V and 5 bases at J, with 15 bases in the middle. CDR3 amino acids: CSAMTEVDQPQHF. CDR3 DNA: TGCAGCGCAATGACCGAGGTCGATCAGCCCCAGCATTTT.

This clone was seen more than once but under ten times. This rearrangement joins TRBV19 to TRBJ2-7; 13 nucleotides align to TRBD2. This CDR3 spans 15 amino acids. The V and J ends lost 3 bases and 5 bases, in that order; junction bases with no gene match: 4. The germline CDR1 and CDR2 sequences are LNHDA and SQIVND (reference sequence). The DNA of the CDR3 is TGTGCCAGTAGTATCGGACTAGCGGGAGTCGACGAGCAGTACTTC. Residues: CASSIGLAGVDEQYF.

This clone turned up a few times. This chain joins TRBV4-3 and TRBJ2-5, with 13 positions matching TRBD2. After removal of 2 bases from V and 5 bases from J, the junction contained 2 bases not matched to a gene. In germline, CDR1 is LGHNA, CDR2 YSLEER. There are 15 residues in the CDR3. The CDR3 loop is CASSQQTSGGETQYF. DNA for the CDR3: TGCGCCAGCAGCCAACAGACTAGCGGGGGGGAGACCCAGTACTTC.

The CDR3 DNA is TGTGCCAGCAATCCCGGGGGCTCTGGAAACACCATATATTTT. It is translated as CASNPGGSGNTIYF. The V gene is TRBV28, the J gene TRBJ1-3, with D tentatively TRBD1 (5 bases). The CDR3 loop spans 14 amino acids. V was clipped by 7 bases and J by 0 bases, with 10 bases between them. CDR1 and CDR2 (germline): MDHEN, SYDVKM.

The V gene is TRBV7-9, the J gene TRBJ2-3, with 7 bases identical to TRBD2. The V gene's germline CDR1 is SEHNR and CDR2 FQNEAQ (reference sequence). J was trimmed by 2 bases and V by 2 bases; bases with no gene match: 10. The CDR3 consists of 17 residues. CDR3 sequence: CASSLLGRGPLTDTQYF. The CDR3 DNA reads as TGTGCCAGCAGCTTATTGGGGAGGGGCCCTCTCACAGATACGCAGTATTTT.

The CDR3 nucleotides read TGTGCCAGCAGCGGCGGGACAGAAACCTACGAGCAGTACTTC. Translating gives CASSGGTETYEQYF. The chain carries TRBV6-5 and TRBJ2-7, with a weak D call TRBD1 (7 bases). This CDR3 region has 14 residues. Germline V gene sequence: CDR1 MNHEY, CDR2 SVGAGI. Between the trimmed V and J ends, which lost 6 bases and 2 bases, there was a span of 14 bases.

This rearrangement joins TRBV4-2 to TRBJ2-2; D uncertain. CDR1 LGHNA and CDR2 YNFKEQ come from the germline V gene. Between the trimmed V and J ends, which lost 1 base and 0 bases, there was a span of 9 bases. This CDR3 contains 16 residues. CDR3 nucleotides: TGTGCCAGCAGCCAAGTATCCAGGTCGAACACCGGGGAGCTGTTTTTT. The encoded protein is CASSQVSRSNTGELFF.

This clone showed up just a few times. The chain uses TRBV28 and TRBJ2-7; D is perhaps TRBD2 (6 bases). The V gene lost 6 bases and the J gene lost 3 bases, with 18 bases spanning the gap. The CDR3 has 15 amino acids. Germline-derived CDR1 and CDR2 are MDHEN and SYDVKM. The CDR3 region has the DNA TGTGCCAGCAGGACCGGGACTGACCGAATCTACGAGCAGTACTTC. Translated, it gives CASRTGTDRIYEQYF.

The V call is TRBV27, the J call TRBJ2-1; TRBD2 aligns across 11 bases. The J segment lost 4 bases and the V segment lost 1 base, leaving 3 bases of the junction unmatched. The CDR3 sequence is 16 residues long. Per the germline V gene, CDR1 is MNHEY and CDR2 is SMNVEV (reference sequence). CDR3 sequence (DNA): TGTGCCAGCAGTTTATACGGGACTAGCGGTTACAATGAGCAGTTCTTC. This encodes CASSLYGTSGYNEQFF.